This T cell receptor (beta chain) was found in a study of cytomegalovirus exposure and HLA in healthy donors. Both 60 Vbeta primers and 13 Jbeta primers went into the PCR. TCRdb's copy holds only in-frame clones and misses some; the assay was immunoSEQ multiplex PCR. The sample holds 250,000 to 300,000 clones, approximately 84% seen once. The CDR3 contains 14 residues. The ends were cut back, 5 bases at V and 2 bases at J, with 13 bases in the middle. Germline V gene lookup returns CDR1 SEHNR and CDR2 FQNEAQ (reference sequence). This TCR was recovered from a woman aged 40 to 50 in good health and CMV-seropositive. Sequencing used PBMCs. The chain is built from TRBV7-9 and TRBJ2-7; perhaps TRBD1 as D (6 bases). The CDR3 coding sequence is TGTGCCAGCAGCGTACAGGACAGCCCCTACGAGCAGTACTTC. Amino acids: CASSVQDSPYEQYF.